Included here is one TCR beta chain sequence, with context. Its antigen has not been determined. No base-level quality is on record; no much larger clone is a single base apart. The data were obtained in a study of control samples from healthy donors and cancer patients (dated by TCRdb to 2020 to 2022). The CDR3 holds 13 amino acids from the cysteine to the phenylalanine. Only the CDR3 portion is preserved as DNA: 39 bases, with reading frame beginning at the first base. V loses 2 bases, J loses 4 bases, and the germline ends lie 9 bases apart. The germline V gene gives CDR1 as MDHEN and CDR2 as SYDVKM. Preparation of the library involved the immunoSEQ multiplex PCR assay. TCRdb took over this immuneACCESS table, retaining in-frame rearrangements with V and J assigned. Such tables are incomplete; in checked studies, under half of the missing clones stem from an unresolved V gene, and the remainder is unexplained. The sample records approximately 94,000 clones, about 88% of which are singletons. Of the sample, 1.3% is held by the ten largest clones.

The sequenced sample was blood. Recombination connected TRBV28 to TRBJ2-7; the D gene assignment is ambiguous. This sequence was found in a woman aged 50 to 60 in good health. The nucleotide sequence reads as follows: TGTGCCAGCAGTTTACACTCTAGGTACGAGCAGTACTTC. It encodes CASSLHSRYEQYF.